This entry features one TCR beta chain sequence. Its specificity is not known. Sequencing used immunoSEQ multiplex PCR; TCRdb keeps in-frame clones, though not all of them. Among 15,000 to 20,000 clones listed, 70% to 75% were seen once. This specimen comes from a study of vaccination effects on CD4 cells after COVID-19. Study as a whole: It was two doses of either the BNT162b2 or mRNA-1273 vaccine that participants received. Sampling occurred 16 days and one week pre-vaccination in a couple of convalescent patients.

Expansion with viral peptide pools was applied to antigen-specific CD4+ T cells by the ViraFEST assay prior to sequencing. Having been cultured for ten to eleven days, the cells underwent CD4+ T cell isolation. Infection with SARS-CoV-2 occurred in the person between March and December 2020, and PCR confirmed it. The CDR3 length is 15 residues. Germline assignment: CDR1 SGHTS and CDR2 YDEGEE. The germline V and J ends were trimmed by 1 base and 2 bases, with 12 bases remaining between them. This clonotype was obtained from a human donor who had a prior SARS-CoV-2 infection. The source material was CD4+ T cells from PBMCs cultured with SARS-CoV-2 spike peptides, sampled before COVID-19 vaccination. V is TRBV5-8 and J is TRBJ1-1; the D gene is possibly TRBD1 (5 bases). CDR3 loop: CASSLLGGGNTEAFF. Here the CDR3 DNA reads TGTGCCAGCAGCTTGCTCGGTGGGGGTAACACTGAAGCTTTCTTT.